The T cell receptor beta chain under discussion was sequenced for a study of T cell repertoires in cytomegalovirus infection. About the research overall: Matching HLA type, along with CMV infection, was indicated by public TCR beta signatures. Findings and caveats of the study: HLA-C-restricted TCR beta clonotypes specific for CMV led the ex vivo response. Cumulative frequency (of public TCR beta family members) identified carriers of CMV plus the relevant HLA.

The V end lost 8 bases, the J end lost 2 bases, and 12 bases lay between the germline ends. Germline-derived CDR1 and CDR2 are LGHDT and YNNKEL (reference sequence). There are 13 residues in the CDR3. This clonotype was observed a few times. The antigen remains unidentified. TCRdb reanalysed the reads using MiXCR and keeps one entry per CDR3 protein. The repertoire holds some 300,000 distinct CDR3 sequences, with about 17% as singletons. The sequence came from a human donor in good health (CMV status not recorded). Some clones in this sample may be carry-over from other donors' samples. The sample was PBMCs. V is TRBV3-1 and J is TRBJ2-5; D unclear. The CDR3 DNA reads TGTGCCAGCCAGCCGGGCAGTCAAGAGACCCAGTACTTC. It is translated as CASQPGSQETQYF.